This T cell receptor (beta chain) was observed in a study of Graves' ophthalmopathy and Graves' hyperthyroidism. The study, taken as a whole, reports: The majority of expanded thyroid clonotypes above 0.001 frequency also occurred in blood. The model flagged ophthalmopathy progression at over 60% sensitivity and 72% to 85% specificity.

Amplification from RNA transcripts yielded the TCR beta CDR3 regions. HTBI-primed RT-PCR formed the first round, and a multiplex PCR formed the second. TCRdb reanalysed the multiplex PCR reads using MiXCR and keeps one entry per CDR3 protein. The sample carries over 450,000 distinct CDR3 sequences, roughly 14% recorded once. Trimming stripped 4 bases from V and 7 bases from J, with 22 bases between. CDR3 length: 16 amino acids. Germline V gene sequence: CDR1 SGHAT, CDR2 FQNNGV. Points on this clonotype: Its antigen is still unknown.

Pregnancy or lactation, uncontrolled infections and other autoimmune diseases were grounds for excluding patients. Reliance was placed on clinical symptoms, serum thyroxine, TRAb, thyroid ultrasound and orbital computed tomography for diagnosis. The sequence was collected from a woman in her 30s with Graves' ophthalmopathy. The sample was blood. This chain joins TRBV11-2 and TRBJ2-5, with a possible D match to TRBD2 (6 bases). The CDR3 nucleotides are TGTGCCAGCAGCTGGGAGGTCTGGCGGGGACTGGTGACCCAGTACTTC. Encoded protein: CASSWEVWRGLVTQYF.